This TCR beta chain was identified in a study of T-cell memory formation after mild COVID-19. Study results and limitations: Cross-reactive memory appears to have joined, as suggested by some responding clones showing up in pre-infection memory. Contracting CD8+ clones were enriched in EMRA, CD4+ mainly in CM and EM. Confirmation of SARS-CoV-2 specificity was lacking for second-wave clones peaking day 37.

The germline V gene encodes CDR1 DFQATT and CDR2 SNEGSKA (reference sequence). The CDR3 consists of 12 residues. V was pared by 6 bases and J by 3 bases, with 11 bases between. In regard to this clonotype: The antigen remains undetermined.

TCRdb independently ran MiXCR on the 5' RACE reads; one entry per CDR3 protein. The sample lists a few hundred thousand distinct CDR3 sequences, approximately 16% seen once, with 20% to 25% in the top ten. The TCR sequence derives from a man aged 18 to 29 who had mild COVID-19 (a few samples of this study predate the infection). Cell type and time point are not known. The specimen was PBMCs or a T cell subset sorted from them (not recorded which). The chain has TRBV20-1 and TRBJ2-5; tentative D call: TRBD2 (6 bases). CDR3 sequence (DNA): TGCAGTGCCGCGGGACTGGAAGAGACCCAGTACTTC. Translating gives CSAAGLEETQYF.